This passage covers 4 T cell receptor beta chains from one sample sequenced in a study of T cells in Graves' hyperthyroidism and ophthalmopathy. RNA transcripts provided the source from which TCR beta CDR3 regions were amplified. The HTBI primer set served for first-round RT-PCR of the TCR CDR3. TCRdb reprocessed the multiplex PCR reads with MiXCR, giving one entry per CDR3 protein. The data show approximately 610,000 distinct CDR3 sequences, about 15% seen once. Sequencing was done on a sample of blood. These receptors were obtained from a woman in her thirties or forties with Graves' ophthalmopathy.

This clonotype appeared many times. The rearrangement joins TRBV27 to TRBJ2-7; 8 positions match TRBD1. The CDR3 has 14 residues. Germline V gives CDR1 MNHEY, CDR2 SMNVEV (reference sequence). V was pared by 6 bases and J by 3 bases, with 7 bases of the junction left unmatched. The DNA of the CDR3 is TGTGCCAGCAGCTCCCTCGGGACAGGCTACGAGCAGTACTTC. Translation: CASSSLGTGYEQYF.

The genes are TRBV2 and TRBJ2-7; D perhaps matches TRBD1 (6 bases). CDR3 size: 12 residues. In germline, CDR1 is SNHLY, CDR2 FYNNEI. With 5 bases removed from V and 6 bases from J, the gap between germline ends came to 11 bases. DNA of the CDR3: TGTGCCAGCAGTTACAGGGAAGGCGAGCAGTACTTC. It encodes CASSYREGEQYF.

There are many counts of this clonotype. V is TRBV5-1 and J is TRBJ1-2; D not resolved. The CDR3 is 14 amino acids. Germline values: CDR1 SGHRS, CDR2 YFSETQ. Trimming took 2 bases from V and 0 from J, leaving 8 bases between them. CDR3 loop: CASSFDGTNYGYTF. In nucleotides, the CDR3 is TGCGCCAGCAGCTTTGACGGGACTAACTATGGCTACACCTTC.

This clonotype came up many times. This chain uses TRBV28 with TRBJ2-7; TRBD2 matches 9 bases. CDR3 length: 14 amino acids. The germline V gene has CDR1 MDHEN and CDR2 SYDVKM. With V trimmed by 6 bases and J by 3 bases, 6 bases remained unmatched. The DNA of the CDR3 is TGTGCCAGCAGGTCAGCGGGAGGAATCTACGAGCAGTACTTC. Its translation is CASRSAGGIYEQYF. Variable domain in full (rest from reference TRBV28 and TRBJ2-7): DVKVTQSSRYLVKRTGEKVFLECVQDMDHENMFWYRQDPGLGLRLIYFSYDVKMKEKGDIPEGYSVSREKKERFSLILESASTNQTSMYLCASRSAGGIYEQYFGPGTRLTVT.